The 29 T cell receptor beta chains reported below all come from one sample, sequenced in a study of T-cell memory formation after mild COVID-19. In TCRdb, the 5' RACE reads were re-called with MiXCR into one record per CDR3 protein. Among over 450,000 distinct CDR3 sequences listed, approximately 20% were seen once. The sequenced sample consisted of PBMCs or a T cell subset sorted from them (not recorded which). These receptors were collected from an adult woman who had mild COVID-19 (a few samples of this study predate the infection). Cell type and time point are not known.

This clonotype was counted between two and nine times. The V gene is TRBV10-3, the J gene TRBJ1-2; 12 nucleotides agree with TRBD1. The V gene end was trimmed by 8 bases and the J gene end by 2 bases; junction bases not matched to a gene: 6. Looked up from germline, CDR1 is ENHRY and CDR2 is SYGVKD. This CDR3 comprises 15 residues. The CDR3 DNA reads TGTGCCATCGGATCCGGGACAGGGGGCAACTATGGCTACACCTTC. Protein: CAIGSGTGGNYGYTF.

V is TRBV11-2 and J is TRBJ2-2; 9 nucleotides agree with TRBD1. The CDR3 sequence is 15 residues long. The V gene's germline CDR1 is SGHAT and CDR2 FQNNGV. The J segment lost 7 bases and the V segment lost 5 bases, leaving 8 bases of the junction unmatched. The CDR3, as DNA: TGTGCCAGCAGCGACCGGGACAGGGCACACGGGGAGCTGTTTTTT. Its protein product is CASSDRDRAHGELFF.

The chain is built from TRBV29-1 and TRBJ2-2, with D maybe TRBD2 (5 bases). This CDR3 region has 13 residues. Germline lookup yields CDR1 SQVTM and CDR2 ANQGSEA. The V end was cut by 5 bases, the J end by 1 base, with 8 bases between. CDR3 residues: CSVSGVNTGELFF. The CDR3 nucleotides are TGCAGCGTTAGCGGAGTGAACACCGGGGAGCTGTTTTTT.

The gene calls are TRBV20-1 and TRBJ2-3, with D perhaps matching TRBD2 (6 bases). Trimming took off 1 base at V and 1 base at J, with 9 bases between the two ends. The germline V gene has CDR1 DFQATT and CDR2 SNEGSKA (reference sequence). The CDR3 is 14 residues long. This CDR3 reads CSARASARTDTQYF. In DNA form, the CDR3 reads TGCAGTGCTAGAGCTAGCGCCCGCACAGATACGCAGTATTTT.

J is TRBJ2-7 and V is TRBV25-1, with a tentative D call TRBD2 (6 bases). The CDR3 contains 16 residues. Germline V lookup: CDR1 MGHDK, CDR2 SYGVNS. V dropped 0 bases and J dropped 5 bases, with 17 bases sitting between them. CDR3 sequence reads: CASSEYPHGGLDEQYF. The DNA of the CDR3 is TGTGCCAGCAGTGAATACCCTCACGGGGGTCTTGACGAGCAGTACTTC.

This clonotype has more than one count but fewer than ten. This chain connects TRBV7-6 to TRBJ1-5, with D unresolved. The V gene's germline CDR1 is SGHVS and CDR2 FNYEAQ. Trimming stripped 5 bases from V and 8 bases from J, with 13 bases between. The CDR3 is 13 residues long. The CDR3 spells CASSGQEYEPQHF. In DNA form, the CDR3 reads TGTGCCAGCAGCGGGCAGGAATATGAGCCCCAGCATTTT.

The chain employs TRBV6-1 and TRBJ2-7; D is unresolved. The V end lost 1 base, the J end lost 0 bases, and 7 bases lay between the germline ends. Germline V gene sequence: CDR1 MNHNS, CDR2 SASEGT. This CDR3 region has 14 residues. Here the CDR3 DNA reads TGTGCCAGCAGTGAAGAGCAGAGCTCCTACGAGCAGTACTTC. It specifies CASSEEQSSYEQYF.

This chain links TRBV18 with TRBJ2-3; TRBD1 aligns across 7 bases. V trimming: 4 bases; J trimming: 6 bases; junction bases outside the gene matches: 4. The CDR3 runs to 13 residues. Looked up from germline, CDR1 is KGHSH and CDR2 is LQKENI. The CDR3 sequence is CASSLRQGDTQYF. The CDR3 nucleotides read TGTGCCAGCTCACTTCGACAGGGCGATACGCAGTATTTT.

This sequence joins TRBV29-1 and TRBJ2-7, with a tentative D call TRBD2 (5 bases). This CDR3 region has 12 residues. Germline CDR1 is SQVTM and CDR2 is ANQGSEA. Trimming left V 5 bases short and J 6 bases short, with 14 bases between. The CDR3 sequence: CSVQGLGSEQYF. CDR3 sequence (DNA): TGCAGCGTTCAAGGACTGGGGAGCGAGCAGTACTTC.

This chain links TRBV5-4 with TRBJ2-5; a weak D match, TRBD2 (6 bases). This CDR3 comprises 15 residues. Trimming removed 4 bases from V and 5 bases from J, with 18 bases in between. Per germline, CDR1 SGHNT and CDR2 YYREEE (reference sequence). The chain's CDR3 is CASSLRLGGWETQYF. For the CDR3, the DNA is TGTGCCAGCAGCCTGAGACTAGGCGGTTGGGAGACCCAGTACTTC.

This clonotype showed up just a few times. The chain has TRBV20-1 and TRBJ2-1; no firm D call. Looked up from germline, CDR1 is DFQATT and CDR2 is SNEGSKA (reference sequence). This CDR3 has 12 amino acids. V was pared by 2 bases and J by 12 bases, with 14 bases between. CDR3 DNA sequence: TGCAGTGCTAGAAGGACCGATTGGGGGCAGTTCTTC. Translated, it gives CSARRTDWGQFF.

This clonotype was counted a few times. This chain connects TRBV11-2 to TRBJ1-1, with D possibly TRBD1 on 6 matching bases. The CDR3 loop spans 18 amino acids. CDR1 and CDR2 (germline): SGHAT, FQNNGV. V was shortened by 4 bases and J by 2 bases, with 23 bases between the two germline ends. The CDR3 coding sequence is TGTGCCAGCAGCTCCTTTAGCCTCGGACAGAGCCTAAACACTGAAGCTTTCTTT. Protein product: CASSSFSLGQSLNTEAFF.

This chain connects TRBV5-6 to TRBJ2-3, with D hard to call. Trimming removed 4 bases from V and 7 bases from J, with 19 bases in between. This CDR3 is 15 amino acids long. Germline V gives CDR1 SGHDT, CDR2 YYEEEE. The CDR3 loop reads CASSEPLGRLNTQYF. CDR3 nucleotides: TGTGCCAGCAGCGAACCGCTTGGACGGTTGAATACGCAGTATTTT.

CDR3 in DNA: TGTGCCTGGAAGACAGGGGTCGAGCAGTACTTC. This translates into CAWKTGVEQYF. V is TRBV30 and J is TRBJ2-7; 8 nucleotides agree with TRBD1. The CDR3 runs to 11 residues. The trim removed 4 bases at V and 6 bases at J, leaving 2 bases unmatched. CDR1 is GTSNPN and CDR2 is SVGIG in the germline V gene (reference sequence).

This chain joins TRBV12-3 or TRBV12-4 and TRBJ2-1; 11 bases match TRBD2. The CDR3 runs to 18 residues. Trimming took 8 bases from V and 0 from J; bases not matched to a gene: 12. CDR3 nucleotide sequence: TGTGCCAGCCAGAAAGCCATCGGACTAGCGGGCTCCTACAATGAGCAGTTCTTC. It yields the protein CASQKAIGLAGSYNEQFF.

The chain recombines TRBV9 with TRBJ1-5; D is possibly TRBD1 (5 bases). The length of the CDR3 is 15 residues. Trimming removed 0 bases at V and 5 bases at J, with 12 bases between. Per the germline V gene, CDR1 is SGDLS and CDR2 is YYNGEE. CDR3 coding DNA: TGTGCCAGCAGCGTAGAGGGGCATAGGGATCAGCCCCAGCATTTT. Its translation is CASSVEGHRDQPQHF.

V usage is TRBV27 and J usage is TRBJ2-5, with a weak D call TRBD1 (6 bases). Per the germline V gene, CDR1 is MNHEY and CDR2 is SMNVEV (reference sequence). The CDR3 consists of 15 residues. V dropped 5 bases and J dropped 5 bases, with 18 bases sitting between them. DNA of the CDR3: TGTGCCAGCAGTACACAGGGCCTAACGACGGAGACCCAGTACTTC. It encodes CASSTQGLTTETQYF.

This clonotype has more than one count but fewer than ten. CDR3 sequence (DNA): TGTGCCAGCAGTCTCGGTGGTCCTATTGCCCCAGAGACCCAGTACTTC. Translation: CASSLGGPIAPETQYF. This rearrangement joins TRBV7-3 to TRBJ2-5; D unclear. CDR3 length: 16 amino acids. V dropped 6 bases and J dropped 4 bases, with 21 bases sitting between them. Germline V gives CDR1 SGHTA, CDR2 FQGTGA.

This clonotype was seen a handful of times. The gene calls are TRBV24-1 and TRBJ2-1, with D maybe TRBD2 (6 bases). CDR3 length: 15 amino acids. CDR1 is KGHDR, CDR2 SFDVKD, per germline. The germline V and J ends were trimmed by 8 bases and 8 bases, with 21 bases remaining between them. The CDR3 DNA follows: TGTGCCACCAAGGTCGCGGGGTCCTTAGGAGATGAGCAGTTCTTC. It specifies CATKVAGSLGDEQFF.

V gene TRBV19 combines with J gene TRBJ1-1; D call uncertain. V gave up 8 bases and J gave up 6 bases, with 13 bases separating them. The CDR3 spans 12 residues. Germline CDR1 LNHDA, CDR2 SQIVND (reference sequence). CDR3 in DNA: TGTGCCAGTCGAAACCTGGGTGCTGAAGCTTTCTTT. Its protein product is CASRNLGAEAFF.

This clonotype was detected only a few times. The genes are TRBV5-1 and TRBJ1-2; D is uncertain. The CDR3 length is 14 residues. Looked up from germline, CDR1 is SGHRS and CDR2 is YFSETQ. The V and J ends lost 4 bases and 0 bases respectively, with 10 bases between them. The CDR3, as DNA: TGCGCCAGCAGCCCCCCAGAATCTAACTATGGCTACACCTTC. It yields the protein CASSPPESNYGYTF.

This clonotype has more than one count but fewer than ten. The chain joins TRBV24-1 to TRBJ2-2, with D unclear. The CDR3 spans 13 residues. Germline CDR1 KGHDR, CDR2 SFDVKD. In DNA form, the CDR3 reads TGTGCGACGACTGGTTTGAACACCGGGGAGCTGTTTTTT. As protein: CATTGLNTGELFF.

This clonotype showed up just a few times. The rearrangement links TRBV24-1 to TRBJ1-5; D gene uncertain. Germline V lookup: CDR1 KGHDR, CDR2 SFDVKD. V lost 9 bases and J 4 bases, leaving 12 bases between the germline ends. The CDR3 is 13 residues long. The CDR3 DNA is TGTGCCACCCAGGACGGACCGAATCAGCCCCAGCATTTT. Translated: CATQDGPNQPQHF.

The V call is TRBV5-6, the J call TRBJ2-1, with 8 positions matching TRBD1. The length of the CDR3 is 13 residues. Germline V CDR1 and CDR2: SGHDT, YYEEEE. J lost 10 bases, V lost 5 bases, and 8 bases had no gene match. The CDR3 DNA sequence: TGTGCCAGCAGTCCGGACAGGGTAGAGGAGCAGTTCTTC. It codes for CASSPDRVEEQFF.

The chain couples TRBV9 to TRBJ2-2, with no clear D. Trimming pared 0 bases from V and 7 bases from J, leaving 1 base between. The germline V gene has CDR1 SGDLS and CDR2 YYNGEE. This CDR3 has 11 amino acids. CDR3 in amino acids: CASSVDGELFF. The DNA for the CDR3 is TGTGCCAGCAGCGTAGACGGGGAGCTGTTTTTT.

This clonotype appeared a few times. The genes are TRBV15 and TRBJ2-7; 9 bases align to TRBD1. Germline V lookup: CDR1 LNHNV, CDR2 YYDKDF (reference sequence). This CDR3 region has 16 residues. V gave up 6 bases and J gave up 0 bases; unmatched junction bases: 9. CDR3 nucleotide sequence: TGTGCCACCAGTGTCCTCGGACAGGGGAGCTCCTACGAGCAGTACTTC. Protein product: CATSVLGQGSSYEQYF. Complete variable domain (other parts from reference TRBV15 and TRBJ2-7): DAMVIQNPRYQVTQFGKPVTLSCSQTLNHNVMYWYQQKSSQAPKLLFHYYDKDFNNEADTPDNFQSRRPNTSFCFLDIRSPGLGDTAMYLCATSVLGQGSSYEQYFGPGTRLTVT.

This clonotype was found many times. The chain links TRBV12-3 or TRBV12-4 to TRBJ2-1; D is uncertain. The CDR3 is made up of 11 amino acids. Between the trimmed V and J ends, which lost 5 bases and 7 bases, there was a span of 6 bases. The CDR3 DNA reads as TGTGCCAGCAGTCCGAAAAATGAGCAGTTCTTC. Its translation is CASSPKNEQFF.

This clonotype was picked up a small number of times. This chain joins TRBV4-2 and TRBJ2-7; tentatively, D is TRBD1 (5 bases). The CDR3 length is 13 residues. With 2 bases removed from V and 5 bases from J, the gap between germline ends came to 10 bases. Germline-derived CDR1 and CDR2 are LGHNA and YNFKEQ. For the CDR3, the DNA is TGTGCCAGCAGCCAATTGGTAGGGGACGAGCAGTACTTC. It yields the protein CASSQLVGDEQYF.

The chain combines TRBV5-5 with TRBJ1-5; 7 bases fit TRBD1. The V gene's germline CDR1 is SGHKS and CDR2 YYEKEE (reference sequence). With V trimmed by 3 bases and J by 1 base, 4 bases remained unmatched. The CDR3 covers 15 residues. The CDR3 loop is CASSSGTESNQPQHF. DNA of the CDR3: TGTGCCAGCAGCTCCGGGACAGAGAGCAATCAGCCCCAGCATTTT.